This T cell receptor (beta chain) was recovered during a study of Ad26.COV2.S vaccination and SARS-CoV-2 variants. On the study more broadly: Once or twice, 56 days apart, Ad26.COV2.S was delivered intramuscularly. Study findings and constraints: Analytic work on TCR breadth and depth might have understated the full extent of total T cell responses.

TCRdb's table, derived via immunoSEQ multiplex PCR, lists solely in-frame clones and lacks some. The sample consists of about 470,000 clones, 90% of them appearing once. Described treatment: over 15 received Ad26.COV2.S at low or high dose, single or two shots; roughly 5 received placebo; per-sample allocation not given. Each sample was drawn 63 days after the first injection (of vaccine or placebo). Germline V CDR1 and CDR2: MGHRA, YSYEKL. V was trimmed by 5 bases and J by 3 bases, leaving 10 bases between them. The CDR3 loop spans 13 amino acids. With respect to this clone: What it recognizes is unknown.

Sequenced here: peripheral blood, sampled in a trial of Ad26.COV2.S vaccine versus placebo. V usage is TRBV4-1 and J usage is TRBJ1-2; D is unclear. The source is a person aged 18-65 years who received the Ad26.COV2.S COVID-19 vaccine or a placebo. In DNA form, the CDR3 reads TGCGCCAGCAGCTTTGGGGTGGACTATGGCTACACCTTC. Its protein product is CASSFGVDYGYTF.